This TCR beta chain emerged from a study of T cell responses to AZD1222 COVID-19 vaccine. Findings and caveats of the study: Baseline serostatus was positive in only a handful of AZD1222 recipients. White British donors predominated, females outnumbered males, and clonal diversity was possibly underestimated. With dominance at 160-218 and 743-854, vaccine-associated CD4 TCRs spanned spike.

Trimming pared 6 bases from V and 3 bases from J, leaving 15 bases between. From germline, CDR1 is LNHDA and CDR2 SQIVND (reference sequence). The CDR3 has 14 residues. Worth noting for this clone: The antigen is not known.

Assay used: immunoSEQ multiplex PCR; TCRdb lists only in-frame clones, some missing. Of about 100,000 clones listed, approximately 89% are singletons. The V gene is TRBV19, the J gene TRBJ2-7, with D possibly being TRBD1 or TRBD2 (5 bases each). The clonotype was recovered from an adult in good health. The source material was peripheral blood, sampled on day 0 of MenACWY control vaccination. CDR3 sequence reads: CASREHGTDYEQYF. CDR3 coding DNA: TGTGCCAGTAGGGAGCATGGGACGGACTACGAGCAGTACTTC.